These 11 T cell receptor beta chains were sequenced from one sample in a study of OX40 agonist ivuxolimab in advanced cancers. Sequencing was performed with immunoSEQ multiplex PCR; in TCRdb, only in-frame clones are kept and a portion is missing. The table shows tens of thousands of clones, with around 92% occurring only once. The sequenced sample was CD4+ or CD8+ T cells sorted from blood, obtained in a trial of the OX40 agonist ivuxolimab. Receptors originate from an adult with an advanced solid tumor such as melanoma, head and neck, liver or kidney cancer.

This clone was recorded only once. This chain uses TRBV2 with TRBJ2-5; D perhaps matches TRBD2 (6 bases). The CDR3 consists of 13 residues. The germline gives CDR1 SNHLY, CDR2 FYNNEI. Trimming shortened V by 7 bases and J by 2 bases, and 11 bases separated the two germline ends. CDR3 in amino acids: CASTPRGQETQYF. The CDR3 nucleotides read TGTGCCAGCACCCCGCGGGGACAAGAGACCCAGTACTTC. The full variable domain, with the rest looked up from reference TRBV2 and TRBJ2-5, is EPEVTQTPSHQVTQMGQEVILRCVPISNHLYFYWYRQILGQKVEFLVSFYNNEISEKSEIFDDQFSVERPDGSNFTLKIRSTKLEDSAMYFCASTPRGQETQYFGPGTRLLVL.

The chain employs TRBV7-6 and TRBJ2-7; perhaps TRBD1 as D (6 bases). Germline lookup yields CDR1 SGHVS and CDR2 FNYEAQ. The CDR3 consists of 16 residues. V lost 3 bases and J lost 0, with 15 bases in between. CDR3 protein: CASSFGSGQSSYEQYF. The DNA for the CDR3 is TGTGCCAGCAGCTTTGGGTCCGGACAGAGCTCCTACGAGCAGTACTTC.

V is TRBV2 and J is TRBJ2-1; D not resolved. V shed 5 bases and J shed 5 bases, with 13 bases lying between them. The CDR3 runs to 14 residues. Germline CDR1 and CDR2: SNHLY and FYNNEI. CDR3 DNA: TGTGCCAGCAGTCCCGTCTGGGCGAACAATGAGCAGTTCTTC. Protein sequence: CASSPVWANNEQFF.

The chain has TRBV7-9 and TRBJ2-7, with 9 bases identical to TRBD1. The CDR3 runs to 16 residues. CDR1 and CDR2 (germline): SEHNR, FQNEAQ (reference sequence). The V gene end was trimmed by 5 bases and the J gene end by 1 base; junction bases not matched to a gene: 9. The CDR3 coding sequence is TGTGCCAGCAGCCAAACGCCCGGGACAGGGTCCTACGAGCAGTACTTC. This translates into CASSQTPGTGSYEQYF.

The chain employs TRBV9 and TRBJ2-7, with 8 bases that match TRBD1. CDR1 is SGDLS and CDR2 is YYNGEE in the germline V gene. The length of the CDR3 is 15 residues. The junction had 4 bases not matched to a gene; V was cut back by 2 bases and J by 0 bases. CDR3 residues: CASSVGTGLSYEQYF. DNA for the CDR3: TGTGCCAGCAGCGTTGGGACAGGACTCTCCTACGAGCAGTACTTC.

The rearrangement uses TRBV14 and TRBJ2-7; 8 positions match TRBD1. Germline-derived CDR1 and CDR2 are SGHDN and FVKESK. The junction had 18 bases not matched to a gene; V was cut back by 1 base and J by 4 bases. The CDR3 is 19 amino acids. The CDR3 protein is CASSQGQAGTGAPWYEQYF. CDR3 bases: TGTGCCAGCAGCCAAGGCCAAGCAGGGACAGGCGCTCCTTGGTACGAGCAGTACTTC.

The V and J genes are TRBV11-2 and TRBJ2-5; D is unclear. The ends were cut back, 2 bases at V and 3 bases at J, with 4 bases in the middle. The V gene's germline CDR1 is SGHAT and CDR2 FQNNGV. This CDR3 spans 12 amino acids. CDR3 sequence (DNA): TGTGCCAGCAGCTTAATGAAAGAGACCCAGTACTTC. It encodes CASSLMKETQYF.

V is TRBV7-6 and J is TRBJ1-6; D might be TRBD1 (5 bases). V dropped 5 bases and J dropped 2 bases, with 13 bases sitting between them. The CDR3 length is 16 residues. The germline V gene has CDR1 SGHVS and CDR2 FNYEAQ. In DNA form, the CDR3 reads TGTGCCAGCAGCCGAGCGGGGGAAGCCTATAATTCACCCCTCCACTTT. Translation gives CASSRAGEAYNSPLHF.

The CDR3: CASSPARTGRSRTEAFF. The CDR3 bases are TGTGCCAGCAGCCCAGCCCGAACAGGGAGGAGTAGGACCGAAGCTTTCTTT. The V and J genes are TRBV7-8 and TRBJ1-1, with a tentative D call TRBD1 (6 bases). V shed 5 bases and J shed 8 bases, with 27 bases lying between them. Germline assignment: CDR1 SGHVS and CDR2 FQNEAQ. The CDR3 contains 17 residues.

This clone was seen only once. V is TRBV5-1 and J is TRBJ1-2; possibly TRBD1 for D (5 bases). The CDR3 sequence is 19 residues long. The germline CDR1 and CDR2 sequences are SGHRS and YFSETQ. Trimming left V 6 bases short and J 3 bases short, with 30 bases between. CDR3 nucleotide sequence: TGCGCCAGCACCAACTTTGGGGGTGTTGACCCCGATCCTGACTATGGCTACACCTTC. It yields the protein CASTNFGGVDPDPDYGYTF.

The V gene is TRBV27, the J gene TRBJ1-2; TRBD1 might be the D (6 bases). V dropped 1 base and J dropped 6 bases, with 18 bases sitting between them. The CDR3 runs 16 residues. The germline gives CDR1 MNHEY, CDR2 SMNVEV (reference sequence). The CDR3 region is CASSLLGGNSGNGYTF. In nucleotides, the CDR3 is TGTGCCAGCAGTTTATTAGGGGGGAACAGCGGCAATGGCTACACCTTC.